The 16 T cell receptor beta chains listed next were all sequenced from one sample in a study of blood T cell repertoires in COVID-19. This table comes from immunoSEQ multiplex PCR, and its TCRdb copy is limited to in-frame clones, with some not included. The table records approximately 250,000 clones, roughly 90% of them present only once. The material sequenced was peripheral blood. These receptors originate from a man aged 25-45 years with active or convalescent COVID-19.

CDR3 bases: TGTGCCAGCAGTTTTTCGGGGGGTGGCTACGAGCAGTACTTC. Its protein is CASSFSGGGYEQYF. The gene calls are TRBV27 and TRBJ2-7, with 7 bases fitting TRBD2. The germline V gene has CDR1 MNHEY and CDR2 SMNVEV (reference sequence). This CDR3 spans 14 amino acids. V shed 3 bases, J shed 3 bases, and the junction held 5 bases outside the gene matches.

The chain uses TRBV7-8 and TRBJ2-7; 9 bases line up with TRBD2. With V trimmed by 0 bases and J by 4 bases, 1 base remained unmatched. The germline CDR1 and CDR2 sequences are SGHVS and FQNEAQ. The length of the CDR3 is 14 residues. Here the CDR3 reads CASSLASGGYEQYF. The CDR3 DNA is TGTGCCAGCAGCTTAGCTAGCGGGGGTTACGAGCAGTACTTC.

CDR3: CASRADGQGSGNTIYF. Here the CDR3 DNA reads TGTGCCAGCAGAGCTGATGGACAGGGTTCTGGAAACACCATATATTTT. The chain employs TRBV27 and TRBJ1-3, with 8 nucleotides matching TRBD1. The length of the CDR3 is 16 residues. CDR1 is MNHEY, CDR2 SMNVEV, per germline (reference sequence). After removal of 6 bases from V and 1 base from J, the junction contained 8 bases not matched to a gene.

A single count supports this clone. V usage is TRBV19 and J usage is TRBJ2-2; 8 bases are a match to TRBD2. With 9 bases clipped from V and 9 bases from J, the junction kept 12 bases outside the gene matches. CDR1 and CDR2 (germline): LNHDA, SQIVND (reference sequence). This CDR3 contains 14 residues. CDR3 in amino acids: CASRLARTGWELFF. The DNA for the CDR3 is TGTGCCAGCCGACTAGCGAGGACCGGGTGGGAGCTGTTTTTT.

This clone has only one observation. The V and J genes are TRBV5-6 and TRBJ2-7; D is uncertain. This CDR3 has 13 residues. V lost 1 base and J 3 bases, leaving 8 bases between the germline ends. In germline, CDR1 is SGHDT, CDR2 YYEEEE. CDR3 DNA sequence: TGTGCCAGCAGCTTGAATCTCTTCTACGAGCAGTACTTC. This encodes CASSLNLFYEQYF.

The genes are TRBV5-5 and TRBJ1-4, with a possible D match to TRBD1 (6 bases). V was clipped by 5 bases and J by 0 bases, with 14 bases between them. This CDR3 region has 16 residues. Germline CDR1 is SGHKS and CDR2 is YYEKEE (reference sequence). In nucleotides, the CDR3 is TGTGCCAGCAGTCAATTACAGGGACCAACTAATGAAAAACTGTTTTTT. Protein sequence: CASSQLQGPTNEKLFF.

This sequence joins TRBV7-8 and TRBJ2-7; perhaps TRBD2 as D (6 bases). The germline CDR1 and CDR2 sequences are SGHVS and FQNEAQ. Between the trimmed V and J ends, which lost 0 bases and 6 bases, there was a span of 15 bases. This CDR3 spans 15 amino acids. CDR3 residues: CASSLARVRRGEQYF. The CDR3 DNA sequence: TGTGCCAGCAGCTTAGCGCGTGTTAGGAGGGGCGAGCAGTACTTC. The whole variable domain, remainder taken from reference TRBV7-8 and TRBJ2-7, is GAGVSQSPRYKVAKRGQDVALRCDPISGHVSLFWYQQALGQGPEFLTYFQNEAQLDKSGLPSDRFFAERPEGSVSTLKIQRTQQEDSAVYLCASSLARVRRGEQYFGPGTRLTVT.

This clone was seen a single time. The chain carries TRBV10-2 and TRBJ1-2, with 7 bases that match TRBD1. The ends lost 2 bases at V and 4 bases at J; junction bases unmatched: 10. The CDR3 has 16 residues. Germline assignment: CDR1 WSHSY and CDR2 SAAADI. The CDR3 protein is CASSEVGTVPGYGYTF. The CDR3 coding sequence is TGCGCCAGCAGTGAGGTTGGGACAGTTCCAGGCTATGGCTACACCTTC.

This clone was seen a few times. V is TRBV4-1 and J is TRBJ2-7; TRBD2 matches 12 bases. Trimming cost V 0 bases and J 3 bases; bases outside gene matches: 6. Looked up from germline, CDR1 is MGHRA and CDR2 is YSYEKL. This CDR3 region has 17 residues. CDR3 DNA sequence: TGCGCCAGCAGCCAAGAGGGGCTAGCGGGGGGGGTCTACGAGCAGTACTTC. The encoded protein is CASSQEGLAGGVYEQYF.

This clone was seen only a few times. CDR3 bases: TGTGCCAGCAGGGGACAGGTCCGCAATCAGCCCCAGCATTTT. The encoded protein is CASRGQVRNQPQHF. This rearrangement joins TRBV2 to TRBJ1-5, with 8 bases aligning to TRBD1. Germline V CDR1 and CDR2: SNHLY, FYNNEI. V lost 6 bases, J lost 2 bases, and 3 bases stayed unmatched. This CDR3 region has 14 residues.

About this clone itself: The same CDR3 is also encoded by other DNA sequences in this sample. The CDR3 bases are TGTGCCAGCAGCGGGACAGGGGTGCACGAGCAGTACTTC. Translating it yields CASSGTGVHEQYF. The V gene is TRBV9, the J gene TRBJ2-7; 9 nucleotides align to TRBD1. Germline V gene sequence: CDR1 SGDLS, CDR2 YYNGEE. With V trimmed by 3 bases and J by 5 bases, 3 bases remained unmatched. The CDR3 covers 13 residues.

The CDR3 loop is CASSYSTGVNTEAFF. CDR3 sequence (DNA): TGTGCCAGCAGTTACTCGACGGGGGTGAACACTGAAGCTTTCTTT. The J gene is TRBJ1-1, the V gene TRBV6-2 or TRBV6-3; weak D call: TRBD1 (5 bases). CDR1 and CDR2 from the germline V gene are MNHEY and SVGEGT. Trimming pared 0 bases from V and 0 bases from J, leaving 8 bases between. CDR3 length equals 15 residues.

This sequence joins TRBV7-9 and TRBJ1-4; TRBD1 matches at 10 bases. Germline CDR1 SEHNR, CDR2 FQNEAQ (reference sequence). V was pared by 5 bases and J by 7 bases, with 4 bases of the junction left unmatched. The CDR3 consists of 14 residues. CDR3 nucleotide sequence: TGTGCCAGCAGCCCGGGACAGGGGTTTGAAAAACTGTTTTTT. It yields the protein CASSPGQGFEKLFF.

Note on this clone: Other nucleotide sequences from this sample produce the same CDR3. J is TRBJ2-3 and V is TRBV4-1; perhaps TRBD2 as D (6 bases). Between the trimmed V and J ends, which lost 1 base and 3 bases, there was a span of 8 bases. Germline-derived CDR1 and CDR2 are MGHRA and YSYEKL. CDR3 length: 14 amino acids. Here the CDR3 DNA reads TGCGCCAGCAGCCAAGGTGCGGGAACAGATACGCAGTATTTT. Its protein is CASSQGAGTDTQYF.

This clone occurred once. The rearrangement uses TRBV7-9 and TRBJ1-3; no reliable D call. Germline lookup yields CDR1 SEHNR and CDR2 FQNEAQ (reference sequence). V was cut by 2 bases and J by 8 bases, with 7 bases left in between. This CDR3 spans 12 amino acids. CDR3 amino acids: CASSLYADTIYF. CDR3 sequence (DNA): TGTGCCAGCAGCTTATATGCAGACACCATATATTTT.

The table lists this clone with a count of one. The chain links TRBV4-1 to TRBJ1-6, with TRBD1 matching over 8 bases. This CDR3 is 14 amino acids long. Germline V CDR1 and CDR2: MGHRA, YSYEKL. V gave up 1 base and J gave up 10 bases; unmatched junction bases: 3. CDR3 amino acids: CASSQAQGDSPLHF. CDR3 coding DNA: TGCGCCAGCAGCCAAGCACAGGGGGACTCACCCCTCCACTTT.